The 27 T cell receptor beta chains below come from one sample, sequenced in a study of shared clonotypes between healthy human individuals. The repertoire was sequenced with immunoSEQ multiplex PCR; TCRdb's copy has only in-frame clones and lacks some. This sample has under 2.5 million clones; approximately 90% occur once, and the top ten carry around 0.38%. The sequenced sample consisted of naive CD4+ T cells from PBMCs. Subset noted: CD45RA+ positively selected. Receptor source: a young man in good health. Some clones in this sample may be carry-over from other donors' samples.

The chain employs TRBV4-2 and TRBJ2-7, with 10 positions matching TRBD2. V was pared by 2 bases and J by 2 bases, with 6 bases of the junction left unmatched. The CDR3 runs to 16 residues. Germline values: CDR1 LGHNA, CDR2 YNFKEQ. CDR3 DNA sequence: TGTGCCAGCAGCCAAATAAGCGGGAGGGCCCCCTACGAGCAGTACTTC. This codes for CASSQISGRAPYEQYF.

The chain has TRBV18 and TRBJ2-5; 7 nucleotides match TRBD1. V trimming: 4 bases; J trimming: 3 bases; junction bases outside the gene matches: 8. Germline CDR1 and CDR2: KGHSH and LQKENI. The CDR3 has 15 amino acids. The chain's CDR3 is CASSLPGQREETQYF. The CDR3 region has the DNA TGTGCCAGCTCACTGCCGGGACAGAGAGAAGAGACCCAGTACTTC. Drawing the rest from reference TRBV18 and TRBJ2-5, the complete variable domain is NAGVMQNPRHLVRRRGQEARLRCSPMKGHSHVYWYRQLPEEGLKFMVYLQKENIIDESGMPKERFSAEFPKEGPSILRIQQVVRGDSAAYFCASSLPGQREETQYFGPGTRLLVL.

Of note for this clone: The same CDR3 arises from other DNA sequences in this sample as well. The CDR3 loop reads CASSLFDEQYF. Here the CDR3 DNA reads TGTGCCAGCAGCTTATTCGACGAGCAGTACTTC. The rearrangement uses TRBV7-9 and TRBJ2-7; D gene unclear. The CDR3 is made up of 11 amino acids. Germline V CDR1 and CDR2: SEHNR, FQNEAQ (reference sequence). Trimming left V 2 bases short and J 5 bases short, with 4 bases between.

The rearrangement links TRBV9 to TRBJ1-2; maybe TRBD1 (5 bases). The CDR3 sequence is 18 residues long. V was pared by 4 bases and J by 1 base, with 23 bases between. Looked up from germline, CDR1 is SGDLS and CDR2 is YYNGEE. This CDR3 reads CASSSTPPGGGINYGYTF. The DNA for the CDR3 is TGTGCCAGCAGCTCAACCCCTCCTGGTGGGGGGATTAACTATGGCTACACCTTC.

This clone has a single count. The V gene is TRBV28, the J gene TRBJ1-4; D unresolved. V was cut by 2 bases and J by 8 bases, with 15 bases left in between. The V gene's germline CDR1 is MDHEN and CDR2 SYDVKM. This CDR3 is 15 amino acids long. The DNA of the CDR3 is TGTGCCAGCAGTTTAGGCCAGGAGAGAAGGGAAAAACTGTTTTTT. As protein: CASSLGQERREKLFF.

The genes are TRBV4-2 and TRBJ1-2; unclear D gene. From germline, CDR1 is LGHNA and CDR2 YNFKEQ. V shed 1 base and J shed 3 bases, with 9 bases lying between them. This CDR3 region has 14 residues. In DNA form, the CDR3 reads TGTGCCAGCAGCCAAGTTTTTAGGGACTATGGCTACACCTTC. Its protein product is CASSQVFRDYGYTF.

V and J are TRBV5-1 and TRBJ1-1; D is perhaps TRBD1 (5 bases). The CDR3 is made up of 14 amino acids. Germline V CDR1 and CDR2: SGHRS, YFSETQ. V dropped 4 bases and J dropped 0 bases, with 10 bases sitting between them. The CDR3 loop is CASSARDLNTEAFF. CDR3 sequence (DNA): TGCGCCAGCAGCGCCAGGGATTTGAACACTGAAGCTTTCTTT.

CDR3 amino acids: CAWSIGASRTKNIQYF. As DNA, the CDR3 is TGTGCCTGGAGTATTGGGGCTAGCAGAACCAAAAACATTCAGTACTTC. The chain links TRBV30 to TRBJ2-4; D tentatively fits TRBD1 or TRBD2 (5 bases each). The CDR3 is 16 residues long. Trimming stripped 2 bases from V and 2 bases from J, with 16 bases between. Germline V CDR1 and CDR2: GTSNPN, SVGIG (reference sequence).

This chain joins TRBV5-6 and TRBJ1-2; D unresolved. V gave up 1 base and J gave up 0 bases, with 13 bases separating them. CDR1 is SGHDT, CDR2 YYEEEE, per germline. The CDR3 has 16 amino acids. The DNA for the CDR3 is TGTGCCAGCAGCTTGTCAGTGGGGTTCGCTAACTATGGCTACACCTTC. It yields the protein CASSLSVGFANYGYTF.

The V gene is TRBV19, the J gene TRBJ1-3; 7 nucleotides line up with TRBD1. Looked up from germline, CDR1 is LNHDA and CDR2 is SQIVND (reference sequence). The V segment lost 3 bases and the J segment 3 bases; nucleotides outside the gene matches: 11. There are 17 residues in the CDR3. Here the CDR3 DNA reads TGTGCCAGTAGTATCGGAACCGGGACAGTGGGTGGAAACACCATATATTTT. It specifies CASSIGTGTVGGNTIYF.

This chain links TRBV5-1 with TRBJ2-3; D is unclear. The CDR3 loop spans 13 amino acids. V was trimmed by 1 base and J by 6 bases, leaving 9 bases between them. CDR1 and CDR2 from the germline V gene are SGHRS and YFSETQ. The CDR3 region has the DNA TGCGCCAGCAGCTTGACTGTCCAGGATACGCAGTATTTT. It specifies CASSLTVQDTQYF.

In the case of this clone: This may be a read error: a much more frequent sequence differs by one nucleotide. At the DNA level, this CDR3 is encoded by other sequences in the same sample as well. The genes are TRBV28 and TRBJ2-7; D gene unclear. This CDR3 comprises 11 residues. Between the trimmed V and J ends, which lost 4 bases and 2 bases, there was a span of 3 bases. CDR1 and CDR2 (germline): MDHEN, SYDVKM. CDR3 sequence reads: CASSSPYEQYF. The CDR3 coding sequence is TGTGCCAGCAGTTCTCCCTACGAGCAGTACTTC.

The gene calls are TRBV28 and TRBJ2-1; D is possibly TRBD1 (6 bases). Germline V CDR1 and CDR2: MDHEN, SYDVKM. Between the trimmed V and J ends, which lost 6 bases and 5 bases, there was a span of 14 bases. This CDR3 comprises 14 residues. This chain's CDR3 is CASRSWGLHNEQFF. In DNA form, the CDR3 reads TGTGCCAGCAGAAGTTGGGGGCTCCACAATGAGCAGTTCTTC.

The CDR3 protein is CASSPSRTGGGYGYTF. The CDR3, as DNA: TGTGCCAGCAGTCCCTCCCGGACAGGGGGGGGCTATGGCTACACCTTC. The rearrangement uses TRBV28 and TRBJ1-2; TRBD1 matches 10 bases. CDR1 and CDR2 from the germline V gene are MDHEN and SYDVKM. The CDR3 extends over 16 amino acids. The ends lost 5 bases at V and 4 bases at J; junction bases unmatched: 10.

The J gene is TRBJ2-3, the V gene TRBV5-1; D gene unclear. V gave up 5 bases and J gave up 6 bases, with 13 bases separating them. CDR1 is SGHRS, CDR2 YFSETQ, per germline. The CDR3 covers 13 residues. The CDR3 DNA follows: TGCGCCAGCAGTCAGACGTTTAGGGATACGCAGTATTTT. It translates to CASSQTFRDTQYF.

The chain is built from TRBV6-5 and TRBJ2-7; no definite D call. This CDR3 is 14 amino acids long. The ends were cut back, 5 bases at V and 8 bases at J, with 19 bases in the middle. CDR1 is MNHEY, CDR2 SVGAGI, per germline. The CDR3 bases are TGTGCCAGCAGTCCCCGTTCCCGGGTCGAACAGCAGTACTTC. This sequence encodes CASSPRSRVEQQYF.

The chain links TRBV5-5 to TRBJ2-2, with unresolved D. Trimming pared 4 bases from V and 4 bases from J, leaving 17 bases between. Per germline, CDR1 SGHKS and CDR2 YYEKEE (reference sequence). CDR3 length: 16 residues. The CDR3 bases are TGTGCCAGCAGCCTAGACACCCGGTCAGTCACCGGGGAGCTGTTTTTT. Protein: CASSLDTRSVTGELFF. Full variable domain (remainder filled in from reference TRBV5-5 and TRBJ2-2): DAGVTQSPTHLIKTRGQQVTLRCSPISGHKSVSWYQQVLGQGPQFIFQYYEKEERGRGNFPDRFSARQFPNYSSELNVNALLLGDSALYLCASSLDTRSVTGELFFGEGSRLTVL.

This clone was seen once. This chain links TRBV6-1 with TRBJ2-3; D is possibly TRBD1 or TRBD2 (7 bases each). This CDR3 has 14 amino acids. Germline V gene data show CDR1 as MNHNS and CDR2 as SASEGT. Trimming took 5 bases from V and 3 from J, leaving 12 bases between them. The CDR3 loop is CASSWQGGTDTQYF. Here the CDR3 DNA reads TGTGCCAGCAGTTGGCAGGGGGGGACAGATACGCAGTATTTT.

In its sample, this clone was seen a few times. The chain joins TRBV5-1 to TRBJ1-5, with 7 bases matching TRBD1. The junction had 5 bases not matched to a gene; V was cut back by 2 bases and J by 3 bases. The CDR3 length is 15 residues. The germline V gene has CDR1 SGHRS and CDR2 YFSETQ. The CDR3 here is CASSFTGADNQPQHF. The CDR3, as DNA: TGCGCCAGCAGCTTCACAGGGGCTGACAATCAGCCCCAGCATTTT.

This sequence joins TRBV6-1 and TRBJ2-1, with D possibly being TRBD2 (6 bases). The CDR3 consists of 15 residues. The germline V gene encodes CDR1 MNHNS and CDR2 SASEGT. Trimming cost V 6 bases and J 5 bases, with 17 bases left between them. CDR3 bases: TGTGCCAGCAGCAGGGATAGCGGAACTGACAATGAGCAGTTCTTC. This encodes CASSRDSGTDNEQFF.

The chain joins TRBV6-4 to TRBJ2-1; D remains unclear. V was cut by 4 bases and J by 9 bases, with 16 bases left in between. Germline V gene sequence: CDR1 MRHNA, CDR2 SNTAGT. This CDR3 spans 14 amino acids. Here the CDR3 DNA reads TGTGCCAGCAGTGGCGAGCCTGGGCTCGGTGAGCAGTTCTTC. Its translation: CASSGEPGLGEQFF.

The chain recombines TRBV7-9 with TRBJ1-4; D is undetermined. The CDR3 sequence is 12 residues long. CDR1 SEHNR and CDR2 FQNEAQ come from the germline V gene (reference sequence). V shed 1 base and J shed 10 bases, with 7 bases lying between them. This chain's CDR3 is CASSLGQLKLFF. The CDR3 nucleotides are TGTGCCAGCAGCTTAGGCCAGCTAAAACTGTTTTTT.

This chain joins TRBV5-1 and TRBJ1-2; D is unresolved. The V gene lost 4 bases and the J gene lost 7 bases, with 17 bases spanning the gap. This CDR3 spans 14 amino acids. CDR1 and CDR2 (germline): SGHRS, YFSETQ. The CDR3 nucleotides are TGCGCCAGCAGCCCCCCGAGGGCGGGGTCTGGCTACACCTTC. Translation gives CASSPPRAGSGYTF.

The chain joins TRBV7-9 to TRBJ2-7; weak D call: TRBD2 (5 bases). The CDR3 length is 12 residues. CDR1 and CDR2 (germline): SEHNR, FQNEAQ (reference sequence). Between the trimmed V and J ends, which lost 1 base and 7 bases, there was a span of 8 bases. The CDR3 sequence is CASSLVRGEQYF. In DNA, the CDR3 is TGTGCCAGCAGCTTAGTACGGGGTGAGCAGTACTTC.

The chain has TRBV2 and TRBJ1-1; D is unclear. Trimming cost V 2 bases and J 1 base, with 17 bases left between them. Germline CDR1 and CDR2: SNHLY and FYNNEI. The CDR3 extends over 17 amino acids. CDR3: CASSESLVGSQNTEAFF. CDR3 DNA: TGTGCCAGCAGTGAATCACTGGTGGGGTCTCAGAACACTGAAGCTTTCTTT.

This clone turned up a few times. Other nucleotide sequences in the sample specify the same CDR3. The V gene is TRBV11-2, the J gene TRBJ1-2; D unresolved. This CDR3 region has 12 residues. The V gene's germline CDR1 is SGHAT and CDR2 FQNNGV. Trimming left V 4 bases short and J 6 bases short, with 9 bases between. The CDR3: CASSWGGDGYTF. CDR3 nucleotides: TGTGCCAGCAGCTGGGGTGGGGATGGCTACACCTTC.

The chain combines TRBV11-2 with TRBJ2-2, with 7 bases identical to TRBD2. With V trimmed by 1 base and J by 5 bases, 4 bases remained unmatched. The CDR3 runs 15 residues. Germline V lookup: CDR1 SGHAT, CDR2 FQNNGV. In nucleotides, the CDR3 is TGTGCCAGCAGCTTAGTAGCGGGTGTGACCGGGGAGCTGTTTTTT. Its protein is CASSLVAGVTGELFF.